A selection of T cell receptor beta chains follows, all from one sample in a study of cytomegalovirus exposure and HLA in healthy donors. Assay used: immunoSEQ multiplex PCR; TCRdb lists only in-frame clones, some missing. The table records over 95,000 clones, around 76% of them present only once. The sample comprised PBMCs. Receptors were obtained from a woman in her forties in good health and CMV-seropositive. Both conserved end residues are part of each CDR3. D genes are given only for firm matches. Only some rows state a clone size, as once, few, many or a class for expanded clones.

>TRBV10-3|few|TRBD1|TRBJ1-2
TGTGCCATCAGTGAGTCGACAGGGCTTCTCTATGGCTACACCTTC
CAISESTGLLYGYTF
>TRBV2|.|.|TRBJ2-3
TGTGCCAGCAGGGACAGATCTAGCACAGATACGCAGTATTTT
CASRDRSSTDTQYF
>TRBV6-6|.|TRBD1|TRBJ1-1
TGTGCCAGCAGTTACCCCCCGGGACAGGGGAACACTGAAGCTTTCTTT
CASSYPPGQGNTEAFF
>TRBV19|.|.|TRBJ2-3
TGTGCCAGTAGTCCCAGTGGGGGGACGTGGGATACGCAGTATTTT
CASSPSGGTWDTQYF
>TRBV2|.|.|TRBJ1-3
TGTGCCAGCAGTGGGACACCCGTTCCCCTTTATTTT
CASSGTPVPLYF
>TRBV5-1|.|TRBD1|TRBJ2-6
TGCGCCAGCAGCGAGGACAGGGGGCGGGCCAACGTCCTGACTTTC
CASSEDRGRANVLTF
>TRBV11-2|.|.|TRBJ1-6
TGTGCCAGCAGCTTAGATTTTGCCTCGGGGCCCCTCCACTTT
CASSLDFASGPLHF
>TRBV5-1|.|TRBD2|TRBJ2-1
TGCGCCAGCAGCACAACCGGGACTAGCTCCTACAATGAGCAGTTCTTC
CASSTTGTSSYNEQFF
>TRBV5-1|once|.|TRBJ1-1
TGCGCCAGCAGCCTCCAGGAGAACACTGAAGCTTTCTTT
CASSLQENTEAFF
>TRBV19|.|.|TRBJ2-7
TGTGCCAGTAGTATGGCAGGTCCCTACGAGCAGTACTTC
CASSMAGPYEQYF
>TRBV5-1|.|TRBD1|TRBJ1-1
TGCGCCAGCAGCCTGGGACAGGTGGTCACTGAAGCTTTCTTT
CASSLGQVVTEAFF
>TRBV5-4|many|.|TRBJ2-1
TGTGCCAGCACCACTTCATTGAAGAATGAGCAGTTCTTC
CASTTSLKNEQFF
>TRBV9|.|.|TRBJ1-6
TGTGCCAGCAGCGTAGAAGGGGGTTTTTCACCCCTCCACTTT
CASSVEGGFSPLHF
>TRBV2|many|.|TRBJ2-7
TGTGCCAGTCAAAAAGACAGCGCTACCTACGAGCAGTACTTC
CASQKDSATYEQYF
>TRBV6-7|.|.|TRBJ2-6
TGTGCCAGCAGTTTCCACATCCCTTCTGGGGCCAACGTCCTGACTTTC
CASSFHIPSGANVLTF
>TRBV10-1|.|TRBD2|TRBJ2-1
TGCGCCAGCAGTGACGACAGGGCTAGCGGGGGCTATGAGCAGTTCTTC
CASSDDRASGGYEQFF
>TRBV7-9|.|.|TRBJ2-5
TGTGCCAGCAGCTCCGGACAGATAGGGGAGACCCAGTACTTC
CASSSGQIGETQYF
>TRBV10-1|.|.|TRBJ1-1
TGCGCCAGCAGTGGAGGGTTCACTGAAGCTTTCTTT
CASSGGFTEAFF
>TRBV29-1|.|.|TRBJ1-2
TGCAGCGTTGATCCACTACGCTATGGCTACACCTTC
CSVDPLRYGYTF
>TRBV14|.|.|TRBJ2-7
TGTGCCAGCAGCCGGGGGCCCTCCTACGAGCAGTACTTC
CASSRGPSYEQYF